This TCR beta chain comes out of a study of T cells after yellow fever vaccination. Study in general: The authors prepared low-cell-number fractions using SMART-Seq v4 Ultra Low Input.

Study conclusions and caveats: Most clones from primary vaccination were detected again post-booster (about 95% CD4, about 88% CD8).

The V gene's germline CDR1 is DFQATT and CDR2 SNEGSKA (reference sequence). The CDR3 length is 14 residues. V lost 6 bases and J lost 0, with 12 bases in between. About this clonotype: The antigen is undetermined.

Using its own MiXCR run on the 5' RACE reads, TCRdb lists one record per CDR3 protein. The data show 450,000 to 600,000 distinct CDR3 sequences, around an eighth seen once. This TCR came from a young man who received the YFV17D yellow fever vaccine. This sample comprised PBMCs, obtained on the day of the yellow fever booster vaccination. The chain uses TRBV20-1 and TRBJ1-5; D is possibly TRBD1 (6 bases). The CDR3 bases are TGCAGTGCCAGTCTCAGGGGTAGCAATCAGCCCCAGCATTTT. It translates to CSASLRGSNQPQHF.